This is a list of T cell receptor beta chains from one sample in a study of cytomegalovirus exposure and HLA in healthy donors. Produced via immunoSEQ multiplex PCR; TCRdb's table is partial and in-frame only. The sample contains 200,000 to 250,000 clones, roughly 88% of which appear only once. Input material: PBMCs. These receptor sequences come from a woman aged 18 to 35 in good health and CMV-seronegative. Both conserved end residues are trimmed from each CDR3.

v_gene: TRBV7-2
j_gene: TRBJ2-7
CDR3aa: ASRIQLAGDYEQY

v_gene: TRBV18
j_gene: TRBJ2-2
CDR3aa: ASTHPGTGELF

v_gene: TRBV21-1
j_gene: TRBJ2-7
CDR3aa: ASSKRQGSHYEQY

v_gene: TRBV6-5
j_gene: TRBJ2-5
CDR3aa: ASREPTGTETQY

v_gene: TRBV4-1
j_gene: TRBJ2-1
CDR3aa: ASSHLRVRGGSQKF

v_gene: TRBV14
j_gene: TRBJ2-7
CDR3aa: ASSPGNYEQY

v_gene: TRBV27
j_gene: TRBJ2-3
CDR3aa: ASSLRQTTFTDTQY

v_gene: TRBV4-1
j_gene: TRBJ2-1
CDR3aa: ASSQDPAGNNEQF

v_gene: TRBV18
j_gene: TRBJ2-5
CDR3aa: ASSPPGARLQETQY

v_gene: TRBV29-1
j_gene: TRBJ1-1
CDR3aa: SVVGGGSSTEAF

v_gene: TRBV6-1
j_gene: TRBJ1-2
CDR3aa: ATFRDRVTYGYT

v_gene: TRBV28
j_gene: TRBJ1-2
CDR3aa: AIGQGSNGYT

v_gene: TRBV4-2
j_gene: TRBJ2-2
CDR3aa: ASSQGVGGLTGELF

v_gene: TRBV19
j_gene: TRBJ1-2
CDR3aa: ASSRGGDGYT

v_gene: TRBV14
j_gene: TRBJ2-2
CDR3aa: ASSWTGMDTGELF

v_gene: TRBV5-4
j_gene: TRBJ2-7
CDR3aa: ASSRPDRGYEQY

v_gene: TRBV27
j_gene: TRBJ2-6
CDR3aa: ASSSLGTGGIWANVLT

v_gene: TRBV6-1
j_gene: TRBJ1-1
CDR3aa: ASSWGQNTEAF

v_gene: TRBV2
j_gene: TRBJ2-7
CDR3aa: ASQETESYEQY

v_gene: TRBV4-3
j_gene: TRBJ1-5
CDR3aa: ASSQELGVNQPQH

v_gene: TRBV28
j_gene: TRBJ2-7
CDR3aa: AGKGAGVSDEQY

v_gene: TRBV6-5
j_gene: TRBJ1-1
CDR3aa: ASSFGSNTEAF

v_gene: TRBV28
j_gene: TRBJ2-6
CDR3aa: ASRPGTGNPGANVLT

v_gene: TRBV5-1
j_gene: TRBJ1-3
CDR3aa: ASSFGGQGTGNTIY

v_gene: TRBV6-5
j_gene: TRBJ1-2
CDR3aa: ASSYSKGPTYGYT

v_gene: TRBV5-1
j_gene: TRBJ1-5
CDR3aa: ASSFRSEPQH

v_gene: TRBV28
j_gene: TRBJ2-1
CDR3aa: ASSPILGTGDNEQF

v_gene: TRBV28
j_gene: TRBJ1-2
CDR3aa: ASRQTKGIYGYT

v_gene: TRBV4-1
j_gene: TRBJ2-1
CDR3aa: ASSQVAGGYNEQF

v_gene: TRBV4-1
j_gene: TRBJ1-4
CDR3aa: ASSQDLGAGGEKLF

v_gene: TRBV7-9
j_gene: TRBJ2-2
CDR3aa: ASSSPREGTGELF

v_gene: TRBV19
j_gene: TRBJ1-1
CDR3aa: ASSFPRGNTEAF

v_gene: TRBV18
j_gene: TRBJ1-3
CDR3aa: ASSPQDRGNTIY

v_gene: TRBV29-1
j_gene: TRBJ2-1
CDR3aa: SVEPSGSRYNEQF

v_gene: TRBV5-4
j_gene: TRBJ2-3
CDR3aa: ASSGGRNTDTQY

v_gene: TRBV4-3
j_gene: TRBJ2-1
CDR3aa: ASSRLELAGYNEQF

v_gene: TRBV4-3
j_gene: TRBJ1-5
CDR3aa: ASSQVFSAGNQPQH

v_gene: TRBV28
j_gene: TRBJ2-3
CDR3aa: ASTEGVGLTDTQY

v_gene: TRBV5-1
j_gene: TRBJ2-7
CDR3aa: ASSAGQGAYEQY

v_gene: TRBV5-4
j_gene: TRBJ2-5
CDR3aa: ASSSTGTGYQETQY

v_gene: TRBV18
j_gene: TRBJ2-7
CDR3aa: ASSPTGLPSYEQY

v_gene: TRBV5-1
j_gene: TRBJ2-3
CDR3aa: ASRTGHTDTQY

v_gene: TRBV10-3
j_gene: TRBJ2-1
CDR3aa: AMTSEYYNEQF

v_gene: TRBV19
j_gene: TRBJ2-7
CDR3aa: ASSIGAGSYEQY

v_gene: TRBV18
j_gene: TRBJ1-1
CDR3aa: ASSPWKEPPEAF

v_gene: TRBV2
j_gene: TRBJ2-5
CDR3aa: ASSPIPGETQY

v_gene: TRBV10-3
j_gene: TRBJ2-1
CDR3aa: AIERAGSYNEQF

v_gene: TRBV5-6
j_gene: TRBJ2-3
CDR3aa: ASSLDFFTDTQY

v_gene: TRBV5-4
j_gene: TRBJ2-2
CDR3aa: ASNPWTSGNTGELF

v_gene: TRBV9
j_gene: TRBJ1-2
CDR3aa: ASSVGGSHGYT

v_gene: TRBV7-6
j_gene: TRBJ1-1
CDR3aa: ASSLGGRTMTEAF

v_gene: TRBV27
j_gene: TRBJ1-2
CDR3aa: ASTPPDRGGYHYGYT

v_gene: TRBV29-1
j_gene: TRBJ2-1
CDR3aa: SVPLAGSVEQF